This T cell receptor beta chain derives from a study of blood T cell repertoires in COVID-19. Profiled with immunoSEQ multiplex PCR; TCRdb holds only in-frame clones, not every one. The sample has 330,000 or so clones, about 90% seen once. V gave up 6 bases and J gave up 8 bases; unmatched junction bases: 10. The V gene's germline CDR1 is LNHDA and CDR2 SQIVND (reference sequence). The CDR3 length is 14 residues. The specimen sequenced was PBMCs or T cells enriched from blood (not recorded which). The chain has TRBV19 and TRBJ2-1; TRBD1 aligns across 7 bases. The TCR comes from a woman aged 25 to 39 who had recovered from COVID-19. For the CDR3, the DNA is TGTGCCAGTAGGCCAGGGGGATCCTGGCATGAGCAGTTCTTC. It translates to CASRPGGSWHEQFF.